These T cell receptor beta chains were read from a single sample in a study of blood T cell repertoires in COVID-19. Here immunoSEQ multiplex PCR was the method, and the copy in TCRdb shows in-frame clones only, minus some. The table lists roughly 220,000 clones, about 91% of them singletons. The sequenced sample consisted of PBMCs or T cells enriched from blood (not recorded which). The receptor set was obtained from a woman aged 50 to 65 with acute COVID-19. Each CDR3 is given without its conserved first and last residue. Only some rows state a clone size, as once, few, many or a class for expanded clones.

- TRBJ1-4 TRBV9 ASSDGTVDGAELF
- TRBJ2-2 TRBV12-5 ASGFGDRATGELF
- TRBJ1-1 TRBV5-1 ASSLGHLRVNTEAF
once TRBJ2-2 TRBV5-4 ASSLGLAGPMNTGELF
- TRBJ2-2 TRBV25-1 ASSEYWASGRTGELF
- TRBJ1-6 TRBV25-1 ASSPLFSSPLH
- TRBJ2-1 TRBV7-3 ASSEGLWGGEQF
- TRBJ1-3 TRBV14 ASSQSRAGNTIY
- TRBJ1-5 TRBV28 ASSHPQGDNQPQH
- TRBJ1-6 TRBV7-9 ASSFETDYNSPLH
- TRBJ2-7 TRBV6-1 ASSVNPPTSGRLSYEQY
- TRBJ2-7 TRBV6-5 ASSYSGRTPSYEQY
- TRBJ1-4 TRBV2 ASSSDRVGANEKLF
- TRBJ2-7 TRBV5-1 ASSLGGYEQY
- TRBJ1-1 TRBV4-1 ASSQSDRMNTEAF
- TRBJ1-1 TRBV7-8 ASATASFTEAF
- TRBJ1-2 TRBV27 ASSLWTGGYGYT
- TRBJ2-3 TRBV5-1 ASSLLGGSTDTQY
- TRBJ2-5 TRBV5-6 ASSLGQGGETQY